These 3 T cell receptor beta chains were all obtained from the same sample, sequenced in a study of glioma-infiltrating T cells. Using RNA template, CDR3s of TCR alpha and beta were amplified with iRepertoire arm-PCR. TCRdb itself ran the multiplex PCR reads through MiXCR, one entry per CDR3 protein. The profile covers about 180,000 distinct CDR3 sequences, with about 47% appearing a single time and 5.2% taken by the ten largest. Sample: glioma tissue, nonneoplastic brain tissue, or PBMCs (not recorded which). All receptors come from a human donor with low-grade glioma or glioblastoma, undergoing nonglioma brain surgery, or in good health (not recorded which).

The J gene is TRBJ2-1, the V gene TRBV9; TRBD2 agrees at 9 bases. CDR1 and CDR2 (germline): SGDLS, YYNGEE. Germline trimming cut 4 bases from V and 7 bases from J; bases unmatched to any gene: 9. The CDR3 has 15 amino acids. The CDR3 is CASSPSGTSRNEQFF. The CDR3 coding sequence is TGTGCCAGCAGCCCTAGCGGGACGAGTCGAAATGAGCAGTTCTTC.

Regarding this clonotype: It may be a read error: a sequence one base away is much more abundant. The chain combines TRBV29-1 with TRBJ1-1; D is ambiguous. The CDR3 extends over 11 amino acids. Germline V CDR1 and CDR2: SQVTM, ANQGSEA. CDR3: CIVADYTEAFF. CDR3 in DNA: TGCATCGTTGCAGATTACACTGAAGCTTTCTTT.

This clonotype came up a few times. The chain is built from TRBV4-1 and TRBJ1-3, with D uncertain. CDR1 is MGHRA, CDR2 YSYEKL, per germline. V shed 0 bases and J shed 0 bases, with 9 bases lying between them. The CDR3 runs to 16 residues. CDR3 sequence reads: CASSQEDGDSGNTIYF. The CDR3 region has the DNA TGCGCCAGCAGCCAAGAAGATGGGGACTCTGGAAACACCATATATTTT.